This entry concerns a single T cell receptor (beta chain). Its antigen is unknown. A read error is possible here, since a much larger clone lies one base away. This same CDR3 is encoded by further DNA sequences in the sample. When samples were unsorted, some 84 million PBMCs were used for genomic DNA. This sample is drawn from a study of shared clonotypes between healthy human individuals. Study information: Donors were a couple of women and three men aged 18 to 49. Study outcomes and limitations: Sampling was confined to blood; repertoires within tissues likely differ.

Germline V gene data show CDR1 as GTSNPN and CDR2 as SVGIG (reference sequence). V lost 3 bases and J 5 bases, leaving 22 bases between the germline ends. The CDR3 contains 16 residues. Sequencing of unsorted PBMC DNA was carried out using ten immunoSEQ deep assay plates. The repertoire was sequenced with immunoSEQ multiplex PCR; TCRdb's copy has only in-frame clones and lacks some. This sample has 450,000 to 500,000 clones, with around 73% found just once. This receptor was taken from a woman aged 40 to 50 in good health. Some clones in this sample may be carry-over from other donors' samples. The specimen was PBMCs. The chain links TRBV30 to TRBJ2-5; D unresolved. CDR3 sequence reads: CAWSVGWTNLRETQYF. In DNA form, the CDR3 reads TGTGCCTGGAGCGTAGGGTGGACGAATCTCCGGGAGACCCAGTACTTC.